The following is a TCR beta chain sequence with its context. The record originates from a study of cytotoxic CD8 clonotypes in ibrutinib-treated CLL. Some clones are missing from TCRdb's copy, which holds only in-frame ones; the method was immunoSEQ multiplex PCR. The sample lists 300,000 to 350,000 clones; roughly 85% were seen once. There are 13 residues in the CDR3. Germline values: CDR1 SNHLY, CDR2 FYNNEI. V gave up 4 bases and J gave up 4 bases, with 10 bases separating them. The V call is TRBV2, the J call TRBJ1-2, with no clear D. Sequencing was performed on PBMCs, taken before ibrutinib treatment. This sequence originates from a human donor with chronic lymphocytic leukemia. CDR3 amino acids: CASSVAASYGYTF. In DNA form, the CDR3 reads TGTGCCAGCAGTGTGGCAGCAAGCTATGGCTACACCTTC.